This T cell receptor (beta chain) was sequenced for a study of response to subunit inactivated influenza vaccine. Each CDR3 protein is one row after TCRdb ran MiXCR on the RT-PCR reads. The sample has about 800,000 distinct CDR3 sequences, 21% seen once. Trimming removed 5 bases at V and 3 bases at J, with 10 bases between. Looked up from germline, CDR1 is SEHNR and CDR2 is FQNEAQ (reference sequence). This CDR3 contains 13 residues. This material consisted of PBMCs from blood, taken 5 days after vaccination. The chain joins TRBV7-9 to TRBJ2-5; perhaps TRBD1 as D (6 bases). The TCR comes from a man between 50 and 59 years old who received an inactivated influenza vaccine. The CDR3: CASSAGTKETQYF. The DNA of the CDR3 is TGTGCCAGCAGCGCCGGGACAAAAGAGACCCAGTACTTC.